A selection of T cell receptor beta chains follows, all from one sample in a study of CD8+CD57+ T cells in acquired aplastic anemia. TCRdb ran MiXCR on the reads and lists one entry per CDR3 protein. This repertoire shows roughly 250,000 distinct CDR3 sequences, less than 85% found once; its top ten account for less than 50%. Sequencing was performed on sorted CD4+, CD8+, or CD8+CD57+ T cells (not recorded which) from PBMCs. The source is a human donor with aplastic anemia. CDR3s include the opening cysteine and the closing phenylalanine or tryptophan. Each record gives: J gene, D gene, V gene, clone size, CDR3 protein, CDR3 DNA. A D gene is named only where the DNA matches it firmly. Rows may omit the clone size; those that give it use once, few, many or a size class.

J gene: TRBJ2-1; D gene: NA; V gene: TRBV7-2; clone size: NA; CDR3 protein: CASSFQARGGSEQQFF; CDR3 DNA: TGTGCCAGCAGCTTTCAAGCGAGGGGGGGGAGCGAGCAGCAGTTCTTC
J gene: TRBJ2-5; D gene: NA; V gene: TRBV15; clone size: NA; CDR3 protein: CATSSGSVDETQYF; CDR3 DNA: TGTGCCACCAGCAGCGGCAGCGTAGACGAGACCCAGTACTTC
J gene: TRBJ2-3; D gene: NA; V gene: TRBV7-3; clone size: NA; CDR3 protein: CASSLQANPDKHYF; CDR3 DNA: TGTGCCAGCTCATTACAGGCCAATCCCGATAAGCACTATTTT
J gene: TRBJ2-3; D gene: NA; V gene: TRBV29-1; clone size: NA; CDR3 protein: CSVQLSTDTQCF; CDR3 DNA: TGCAGCGTTCAGTTAAGCACAGATACGCAGTGTTTT
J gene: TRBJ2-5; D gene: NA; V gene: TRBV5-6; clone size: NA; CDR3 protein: CATSLGADQETQYF; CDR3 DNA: TGTGCCACCAGCTTGGGGGCGGACCAAGAGACCCAGTACTTC
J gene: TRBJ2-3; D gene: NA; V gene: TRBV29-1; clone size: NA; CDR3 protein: CARSLTGSPDTQYF; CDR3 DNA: TGCGCCAGGAGCTTGACAGGAAGCCCCGATACGCAGTATTTT
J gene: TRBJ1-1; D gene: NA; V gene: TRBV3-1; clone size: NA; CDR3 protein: CASSQEGGAFF; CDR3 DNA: TGTGCCAGCAGCCAAGAAGGGGGTGCTTTCTTT
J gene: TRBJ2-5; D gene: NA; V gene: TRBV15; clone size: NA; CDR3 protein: CAASSVSEQETQYF; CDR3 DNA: TGTGCTGCCAGCAGTGTCAGCGAGCAAGAGACCCAGTACTTC
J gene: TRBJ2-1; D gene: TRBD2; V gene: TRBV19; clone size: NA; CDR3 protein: CASSIESGGGSDEQFF; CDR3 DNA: TGTGCCAGCAGTATAGAAAGCGGCGGGGGGAGCGATGAGCAGTTCTTC
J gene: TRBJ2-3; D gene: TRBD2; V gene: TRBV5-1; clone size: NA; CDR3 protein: CASSVRGGSADTQYF; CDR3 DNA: TGCGCCAGCAGCGTGCGCGGGGGGTCCGCAGATACGCAGTATTTT
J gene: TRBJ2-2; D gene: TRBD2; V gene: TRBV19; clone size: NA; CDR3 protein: CASSTGTRLTGELFF; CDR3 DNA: TGTGCCAGTAGTACCGGGACTAGACTCACCGGGGAGCTGTTTTTT
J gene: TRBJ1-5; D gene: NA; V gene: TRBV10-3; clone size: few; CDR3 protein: CATGLGPQHF; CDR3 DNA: TGTGCCACCGGTTTGGGGCCCCAGCATTTT
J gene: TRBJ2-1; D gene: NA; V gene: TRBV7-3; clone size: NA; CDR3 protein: CASSTLGSRNEQFF; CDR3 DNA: TGTGCCAGCAGTACGCTCGGGTCCCGCAATGAGCAGTTCTTC
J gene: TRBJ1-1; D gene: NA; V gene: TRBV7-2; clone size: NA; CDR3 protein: CASSLAVAGDTEDFF; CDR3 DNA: TGTGCCAGCAGCTTAGCGGTGGCAGGGGACACGGAAGATTTCTTT
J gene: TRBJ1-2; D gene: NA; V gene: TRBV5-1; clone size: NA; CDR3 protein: CASSFTSAMSYGYTF; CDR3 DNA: TGTGCCAGCAGCTTTACTAGCGCAATGAGCTATGGCTACACCTTC
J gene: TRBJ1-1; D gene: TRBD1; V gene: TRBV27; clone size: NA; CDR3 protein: CASRNRGAPGTAFF; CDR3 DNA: TGTGCCAGCAGAAACAGGGGCGCACCCGGTACGGCTTTCTTT
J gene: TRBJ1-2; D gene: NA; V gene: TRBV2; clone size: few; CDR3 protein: CASSDGGQGLYGYTF; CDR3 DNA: TGTGCCAGCAGTGATGGGGGGCAGGGCTTATATGGCTACACCTTC
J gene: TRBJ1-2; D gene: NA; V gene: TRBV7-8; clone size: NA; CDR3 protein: CASSLAGGGVVYYYTF; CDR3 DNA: TGTGCCAGCAGCTTAGCGGGGGGTGGGGTCGTATATTATTACACCTTC
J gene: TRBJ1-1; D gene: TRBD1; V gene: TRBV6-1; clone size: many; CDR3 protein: CASSEAGQGFTEAFF; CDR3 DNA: TGTGCCAGCAGTGAAGCAGGACAGGGTTTCACTGAAGCTTTCTTT
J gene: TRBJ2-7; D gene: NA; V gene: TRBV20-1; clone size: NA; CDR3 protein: CSARGRGVAYEQYF; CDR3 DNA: TGCAGTGCTAGAGGGAGGGGGGTGGCCTACGAGCAGTACTTC
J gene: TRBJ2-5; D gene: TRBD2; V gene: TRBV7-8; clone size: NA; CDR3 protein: CASSSSRGGKETQYF; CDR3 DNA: TGTGCCAGCAGCTCGAGCCGGGGGGGAAAAGAGACCCAGTACTTC
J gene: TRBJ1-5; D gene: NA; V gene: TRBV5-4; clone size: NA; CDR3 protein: CASSFTIDQPQHF; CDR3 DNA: TGTGCCAGCAGCTTTACTATCGATCAGCCCCAGCATTTT
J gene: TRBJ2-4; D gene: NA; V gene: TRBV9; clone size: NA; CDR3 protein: CASGRARSIQYF; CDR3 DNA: TGTGCCAGCGGACGAGCCCGGAGCATTCAGTACTTC
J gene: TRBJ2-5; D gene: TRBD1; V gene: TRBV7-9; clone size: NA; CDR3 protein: CAGQGAREPEYLGF; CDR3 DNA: TGTGCCGGACAGGGGGCTAGGGAGCCCGAGTACTTGGGGTTC
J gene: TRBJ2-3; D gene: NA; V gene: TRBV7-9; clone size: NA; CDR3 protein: CASSAGDTQYYSPYF; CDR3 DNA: TGTGCCAGCAGCGCCGGTGATACGCAGTATTATAGCCCATATTTT
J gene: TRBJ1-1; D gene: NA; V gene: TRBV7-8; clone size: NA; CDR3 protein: CASSLTGGRDTQYFF; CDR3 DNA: TGTGCCAGCAGCTTAACGGGGGGTCGCGACACTCAATATTTCTTT
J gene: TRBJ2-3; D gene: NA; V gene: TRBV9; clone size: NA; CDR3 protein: CASSVEEDRYTHNF; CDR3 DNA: TGTGCCAGCAGCGTAGAGGAGGACCGCTATACGCACAATTTT
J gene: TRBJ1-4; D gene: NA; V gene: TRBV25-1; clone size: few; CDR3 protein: CASSEMADNEKLFF; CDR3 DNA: TGTGCCAGCAGTGAAATGGCCGACAATGAAAAACTGTTTTTT
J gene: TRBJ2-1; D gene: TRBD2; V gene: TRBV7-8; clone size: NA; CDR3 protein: CASSFHRSGGSDAQFF; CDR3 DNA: TGTGCCAGCAGCTTTCATCGAAGCGGGGGAAGCGATGCGCAGTTCTTC
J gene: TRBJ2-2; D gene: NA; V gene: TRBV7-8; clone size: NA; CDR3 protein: CASSFVPGGLFF; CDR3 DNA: TGTGCCAGCAGCTTTGTTCCCGGCGGGCTGTTTTTT
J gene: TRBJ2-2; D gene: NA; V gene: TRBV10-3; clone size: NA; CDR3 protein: CATSDSSGEQGELFF; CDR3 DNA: TGTGCCACCAGTGATTCGTCAGGGGAGCAAGGGGAGCTGTTTTTT
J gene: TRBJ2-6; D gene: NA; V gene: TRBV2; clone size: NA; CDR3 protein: CASTPGWDPSGANVPTF; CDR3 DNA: TGTGCCAGCACCCCAGGGTGGGACCCCTCTGGCGCCAACGTCCCGACTTTC